Following are 21 T cell receptor beta chains from one sample sequenced in a study of blood T cell repertoires in COVID-19. Sequencing was performed with immunoSEQ multiplex PCR; in TCRdb, only in-frame clones are kept and a portion is missing. This table holds over 350,000 clones, around 89% found once. Sequencing input: peripheral blood. All receptors come from a woman under 40 with acute or convalescent COVID-19.

The chain couples TRBV5-1 to TRBJ2-5, with TRBD2 identical over 7 bases. V lost 4 bases and J lost 4; bases outside the gene matches: 13. Germline V CDR1 and CDR2: SGHRS, YFSETQ. The CDR3 is made up of 16 amino acids. As DNA, the CDR3 is TGCGCCAGCAGCCCTAATTCGGGGGAGGGTGGAGAGACCCAGTACTTC. It codes for CASSPNSGEGGETQYF.

The chain uses TRBV19 and TRBJ1-1, with 7 bases aligning to TRBD1. The junction had 7 bases not matched to a gene; V was cut back by 5 bases and J by 4 bases. Germline V gene data show CDR1 as LNHDA and CDR2 as SQIVND (reference sequence). The CDR3 runs 14 residues. The DNA for the CDR3 is TGTGCCAGTAGTCCGAGACAGGGACGCACTGAAGCTTTCTTT. The encoded protein is CASSPRQGRTEAFF.

This clone was observed a single time. J is TRBJ1-5 and V is TRBV12-2; the table assigns TRBD1, which was not confirmed against the DNA. TRBV12-2 is a pseudogene. The CDR3 extends over 19 amino acids. This CDR3 reads CASRLFRDRVLAGNQPQHF. The DNA of the CDR3 is TGTGCAAGTCGCTTATTTAGGGACAGGGTGTTGGCGGGCAATCAGCCCCAGCATTTT.

The CDR3 bases are TGTGCCAGCAGCCAAATTGGGCCGCAGGGCTATGGCTACACCTTC. This encodes CASSQIGPQGYGYTF. The J gene is TRBJ1-2, the V gene TRBV3-1 (or the pseudogene TRBV3-2), with D perhaps matching TRBD1 (5 bases). Germline V CDR1 and CDR2: LGHDT, YNNKEL (reference sequence). The CDR3 extends over 15 amino acids. V was pared by 2 bases and J by 4 bases, with 14 bases between.

The chain has TRBV7-3 and TRBJ1-1; possibly TRBD1 for D (6 bases). From germline, CDR1 is SGHTA and CDR2 FQGTGA. V lost 1 base and J lost 8, with 11 bases in between. CDR3 length: 13 amino acids. Here the CDR3 reads CASSLNREGEAFF. The CDR3 coding sequence is TGTGCCAGCAGCTTAAACAGGGAAGGGGAAGCTTTCTTT. The complete variable domain, with remaining parts taken from reference TRBV7-3 and TRBJ1-1, reads GAGVSQTPSNKVTEKGKYVELRCDPISGHTALYWYRQSLGQGPEFLIYFQGTGAADDSGLPNDRFFAVRPEGSVSTLKIQRTERGDSAVYLCASSLNREGEAFFGQGTRLTVV.

This rearrangement joins TRBV11-3 to TRBJ2-7; no clear D gene. Trimming took 11 bases from V and 6 from J, leaving 20 bases between them. This CDR3 spans 13 amino acids. Germline CDR1 SGHNT, CDR2 YENEEA. The CDR3 spells CAGTRLFRFEQYF. The CDR3, as DNA: TGTGCCGGTACAAGACTTTTTCGATTCGAGCAGTACTTC. Filled out from reference TRBV11-3 and TRBJ2-7, the complete variable domain reads EAGVVQSPRYKIIEKKQPVAFWCNPISGHNTLYWYLQNLGQGPELLIRYENEEAVDDSQLPKDRFSAERLKGVDSTLKIQPAELGDSAVYLCAGTRLFRFEQYFGPGTRLTVT.

CDR3 amino acids: CASSLGLGGARGEQYF. Here the CDR3 DNA reads TGTGCCAGCAGCCTGGGACTGGGCGGGGCTCGGGGCGAGCAGTACTTC. The chain carries TRBV5-6 and TRBJ2-7; D possibly corresponds to TRBD2 (6 bases). Germline CDR1 and CDR2: SGHDT and YYEEEE. With 4 bases removed from V and 6 bases from J, the gap between germline ends came to 23 bases. The CDR3 has 16 residues.

The chain links TRBV6-5 to TRBJ1-2; TRBD1 agrees at 8 bases. The germline CDR1 and CDR2 sequences are MNHEY and SVGAGI. V dropped 5 bases and J dropped 7; count of bases not matched to a gene: 6. This CDR3 has 13 residues. Here the CDR3 reads CASSPDRGGGYTF. CDR3 in DNA: TGTGCCAGCAGTCCTGACAGGGGTGGTGGCTACACCTTC.

The rearrangement links TRBV2 to TRBJ2-5; the D gene is possibly TRBD1 (7 bases). Trimming removed 6 bases from V and 3 bases from J, with 14 bases in between. The germline V gene has CDR1 SNHLY and CDR2 FYNNEI. The CDR3 sequence is 14 residues long. The CDR3 region has the DNA TGTGCCAGCAGGGAGGGACAGAAAAAAGAGACCCAGTACTTC. Its translation is CASREGQKKETQYF.

V and J are TRBV10-1 and TRBJ1-1; D is uncertain. The ends were cut back, 6 bases at V and 8 bases at J, with 10 bases in the middle. This CDR3 region has 11 residues. Germline-derived CDR1 and CDR2 are WNHNN and SYGVQD (reference sequence). CDR3 protein: CASSLEAEAFF. CDR3 nucleotides: TGCGCCAGCAGCCTTGAAGCGGAAGCTTTCTTT.

The J gene is TRBJ2-1, the V gene TRBV5-1, with a weak D call TRBD1 (6 bases). In germline, CDR1 is SGHRS, CDR2 YFSETQ. This CDR3 is built from 15 residues. The germline V and J ends were trimmed by 0 bases and 6 bases, with 13 bases remaining between them. The CDR3 loop is CASSLAPGVGNEQFF. The CDR3, as DNA: TGCGCCAGCAGCTTGGCGCCAGGGGTTGGCAATGAGCAGTTCTTC. The variable domain in full, completed from reference TRBV5-1 and TRBJ2-1, reads KAGVTQTPRYLIKTRGQQVTLSCSPISGHRSVSWYQQTPGQGLQFLFEYFSETQRNKGNFPGRFSGRQFSNSRSEMNVSTLELGDSALYLCASSLAPGVGNEQFFGPGTRLTVL.

The rearrangement links TRBV2 to TRBJ1-2; 7 nucleotides align to TRBD1. This CDR3 is 15 amino acids long. CDR1 and CDR2 (germline): SNHLY, FYNNEI. Trimming removed 6 bases from V and 1 base from J; junction bases left unmatched: 8. For the CDR3, the DNA is TGTGCCAGCAGGGTACAGGGGAAGATTAACTATGGCTACACCTTC. This encodes CASRVQGKINYGYTF.

V and J are TRBV19 and TRBJ1-1; D not resolved. Germline CDR1 and CDR2: LNHDA and SQIVND (reference sequence). V was shortened by 6 bases and J by 5 bases, with 16 bases between the two germline ends. The CDR3 consists of 14 residues. The chain's CDR3 is CASSPLWAETEAFF. In DNA form, the CDR3 reads TGTGCCAGTAGCCCTCTTTGGGCTGAGACTGAAGCTTTCTTT.

This sequence joins TRBV7-3 and TRBJ2-1; 8 nucleotides match TRBD2. The J segment lost 5 bases and the V segment lost 3 bases, leaving 6 bases of the junction unmatched. Germline-derived CDR1 and CDR2 are SGHTA and FQGTGA. CDR3 size: 15 residues. The CDR3 region is CASSFQGGGNNEQFF. The CDR3 DNA follows: TGTGCCAGCAGCTTTCAAGGCGGGGGGAACAATGAGCAGTTCTTC.

The chain uses TRBV21-1 and TRBJ1-2. TRBV21-1 is classified as a pseudogene. CDR3 length: 15 amino acids. This CDR3 reads CASKNVGSRTCGYTF. CDR3 DNA sequence: TGTGCCAGCAAAAACGTGGGGAGCAGGACGTGTGGCTACACCTTC.

V is TRBV5-4 and J is TRBJ2-5; no clear D gene. The CDR3 spans 14 residues. Germline CDR1 and CDR2: SGHNT and YYREEE (reference sequence). V gave up 2 bases and J gave up 3 bases, with 11 bases separating them. CDR3 sequence (DNA): TGTGCCAGCAGCTTTTCCTTAGTAGAAGAGACCCAGTACTTC. Amino acid sequence: CASSFSLVEETQYF.

This clone was seen a few times. The chain uses TRBV7-3 and TRBJ2-1, with TRBD1 identical over 7 bases. Germline V lookup: CDR1 SGHTA, CDR2 FQGTGA. The CDR3 has 15 amino acids. The V segment lost 8 bases and the J segment 1 base; nucleotides outside the gene matches: 8. For the CDR3, the DNA is TGTGCCAGCGCACAGGGGTCTACGTCCTACAATGAGCAGTTCTTC. Translated: CASAQGSTSYNEQFF. Looking up the rest from reference TRBV7-3 and TRBJ2-1 gives the full variable domain: GAGVSQTPSNKVTEKGKYVELRCDPISGHTALYWYRQSLGQGPEFLIYFQGTGAADDSGLPNDRFFAVRPEGSVSTLKIQRTERGDSAVYLCASAQGSTSYNEQFFGPGTRLTVL.

The CDR3 nucleotides are TGTGCCAGCTGTCTAGGGGCCTATAATTCACCCCTCCACTTT. It encodes CASCLGAYNSPLHF. The genes are TRBV2 and TRBJ1-6, with TRBD1 as a possible D gene (5 bases). V lost 8 bases and J 2 bases, leaving 10 bases between the germline ends. This CDR3 region has 14 residues. The germline V gene encodes CDR1 SNHLY and CDR2 FYNNEI.

The chain employs TRBV19 and TRBJ1-2, with TRBD1 identical over 7 bases. The CDR3 is 13 amino acids. Germline V lookup: CDR1 LNHDA, CDR2 SQIVND (reference sequence). Germline trimming cut 6 bases from V and 2 bases from J; bases unmatched to any gene: 3. This CDR3 reads CASRETGNYGYTF. CDR3 DNA sequence: TGTGCCAGTAGAGAGACAGGGAACTATGGCTACACCTTC. The full variable domain, completed using reference TRBV19 and TRBJ1-2, is DGGITQSPKYLFRKEGQNVTLSCEQNLNHDAMYWYRQDPGQGLRLIYYSQIVNDFQKGDIAEGYSVSREKKESFPLTVTSAQKNPTAFYLCASRETGNYGYTFGSGTRLTVV.

The rearrangement joins TRBV14 to TRBJ2-5; tentatively, D is TRBD1 (6 bases). The V end was cut by 4 bases, the J end by 5 bases, with 17 bases between. The CDR3 is made up of 15 amino acids. Germline V gene data show CDR1 as SGHDN and CDR2 as FVKESK. CDR3 amino acids: CASSRNRASGETQYF. As DNA, the CDR3 is TGTGCCAGCAGCCGAAACAGGGCCTCCGGGGAGACCCAGTACTTC.

This clone is a singleton in its sample. The gene calls are TRBV5-1 and TRBJ2-3, with 12 nucleotides matching TRBD1. V lost 2 bases, J lost 0 bases, and 4 bases stayed unmatched. CDR3 length: 17 amino acids. CDR1 and CDR2 from the germline V gene are SGHRS and YFSETQ. CDR3 region: CASSLSGTGGSTDTQYF. CDR3 in DNA: TGCGCCAGCAGCTTATCAGGGACAGGGGGCAGCACAGATACGCAGTATTTT.